These T cell receptor beta chains were read from a single sample in a study of shared clonotypes between healthy human individuals. Clones were read by immunoSEQ multiplex PCR, and TCRdb kept only the in-frame ones, dropping some. This table holds 550,000 to 700,000 clones, around three quarters found once. Sequencing used memory CD4+ T cells sorted from blood. These receptor sequences come from a woman aged 25 to 39 in good health. The CDR3 runs from the conserved cysteine through the conserved F or W. D genes are given only for firm matches.

D: -
J: TRBJ2-1
V: TRBV7-8
CDR3: CASSLASDQDEQFF

D: -
J: TRBJ2-6
V: TRBV5-6
CDR3: CASSLGWSSGANVLTF

D: TRBD1
J: TRBJ2-7
V: TRBV18
CDR3: CASSLRDRAYEQYF

D: -
J: TRBJ2-1
V: TRBV5-1
CDR3: CASSLDSPRYNEQFF

D: TRBD2
J: TRBJ2-3
V: TRBV5-1
CDR3: CASSSGLDPDTQYF

D: -
J: TRBJ2-5
V: TRBV7-9
CDR3: CASSKDLQETQYF

D: -
J: TRBJ1-1
V: TRBV27
CDR3: CASSSEGGGAFF

D: -
J: TRBJ1-3
V: TRBV28
CDR3: CASSLLAGVGNTIYF

D: -
J: TRBJ1-5
V: TRBV28
CDR3: CASISGIGARGQPQHF

D: TRBD2
J: TRBJ2-3
V: TRBV5-1
CDR3: CASSLGTSGYTDTQYF

D: -
J: TRBJ2-5
V: TRBV28
CDR3: CASSWGGQPAETQYF

D: -
J: TRBJ2-2
V: TRBV6-6
CDR3: CASRDQGRNTGELFF

D: -
J: TRBJ2-2
V: TRBV14
CDR3: CATSRLTLGPGELFF

D: TRBD1
J: TRBJ1-4
V: TRBV28
CDR3: CASSLPGQGLLGSEKLFF

D: TRBD2
J: TRBJ2-5
V: TRBV30
CDR3: CAWSTSGETQYF

D: -
J: TRBJ2-1
V: TRBV7-2
CDR3: CASSLVTSTRQFF

D: -
J: TRBJ1-1
V: TRBV15
CDR3: CATSRYYELPGTEAFF

D: -
J: TRBJ2-3
V: TRBV7-9
CDR3: CASSFSDTQYF

D: -
J: TRBJ2-3
V: TRBV19
CDR3: CASSSDGGDTQYF

D: TRBD2
J: TRBJ2-7
V: TRBV4-1
CDR3: CASSQAGLVAEQYF

D: -
J: TRBJ2-5
V: TRBV19
CDR3: CASSIRETQYF

D: TRBD2
J: TRBJ2-7
V: TRBV7-8
CDR3: CASSEVAGPYEQYF

D: TRBD2
J: TRBJ2-1
V: TRBV19
CDR3: CASSLNSGGPYNEQFF

D: -
J: TRBJ2-2
V: TRBV11-1
CDR3: CASSLRRGDTGELFF

D: TRBD2
J: TRBJ2-1
V: TRBV19
CDR3: CASSILAGGRYNEQFF

D: -
J: TRBJ2-2
V: TRBV5-1
CDR3: CASSAGTPYTGELFF

D: -
J: TRBJ2-3
V: TRBV5-6
CDR3: CASSLADGSSTDTQYF

D: TRBD1
J: TRBJ1-3
V: TRBV2
CDR3: CASRGQGALIGNTIYF

D: TRBD1
J: TRBJ1-2
V: TRBV30
CDR3: CAWSKTEGQGYTF

D: -
J: TRBJ1-5
V: TRBV29-1
CDR3: CSVPRLSNPGAQHF

D: TRBD1
J: TRBJ1-2
V: TRBV11-2
CDR3: CASSLRTGGGHNYGYTF

D: -
J: TRBJ1-5
V: TRBV4-1
CDR3: CASSQETLGRPQHF

D: -
J: TRBJ2-1
V: TRBV11-2
CDR3: CASSLAGRIYNEQFF

D: -
J: TRBJ2-3
V: TRBV2
CDR3: CASSEARTTDTQYF

D: -
J: TRBJ2-1
V: TRBV12-5
CDR3: CASGLYQGWANEQFF

D: -
J: TRBJ2-5
V: TRBV2
CDR3: CASSDLWETQYF

D: TRBD1
J: TRBJ2-7
V: TRBV27
CDR3: CASRTVSGTGLYEQYF

D: TRBD1
J: TRBJ2-6
V: TRBV28
CDR3: CASLTGTGWAGANVLTF

D: -
J: TRBJ2-3
V: TRBV7-6
CDR3: CASSRGSTDTQYF

D: -
J: TRBJ2-3
V: TRBV28
CDR3: CASSPSVFTDTQYF

D: -
J: TRBJ1-1
V: TRBV28
CDR3: CASSLLKGTTEAFF

D: TRBD2
J: TRBJ2-7
V: TRBV7-2
CDR3: CASSLDQWTSGYEQYF

D: TRBD1
J: TRBJ1-2
V: TRBV9
CDR3: CASSVETGDYGYTF

D: -
J: TRBJ1-5
V: TRBV29-1
CDR3: CSVAKDSSNQPQHF

D: -
J: TRBJ1-5
V: TRBV5-1
CDR3: CASSLGFGLPQHF